This TCR beta chain was sequenced during a study of cytomegalovirus exposure and HLA in healthy donors (TCRdb year 2017). For the wider study: According to an earlier analysis of 587 of the donors, about 179 million T cells yielded 120 million or so unique TCR beta sequences and 276 Gb of sequence data. An early release covering just under 650 HLA-typed donors comprised approximately 300 gigabases of sequencing data and some 79 million unique TCR sequences. Of the roughly 420 genotyped donors, 65% to 90% were placed in the genetic ancestry cluster associated with self-reported Caucasian donors. The study aimed to test whether cataloging public T cell receptors could reveal signatures of past pathogen exposure. The T cell repertoires of several hundred subjects were profiled by immunosequencing and related to cytomegalovirus serostatus. Along with the approximately 650-subject first cohort, a separate validation cohort of over a hundred different subjects was used. To predict cytomegalovirus infection status, the study combined high-throughput TCR immunosequencing, statistical association of individual TCRs with disease status, and machine learning. To study patterns of TCR occurrence, a later analysis re-analyzed previously published TCR beta repertoires from under 750 donors and added high-resolution HLA genotyping. Rather than using new phenotypic data, the later analysis identified candidate immune exposures from TCR beta sequences and from how often those sequences occurred across donors. An earlier analysis of 587 of the donors used high-throughput TCR beta sequencing to judge whether each TCR beta V gene segment behaved as functional or pseudogenic. Donor age, sex, ethnicity and CMV serostatus were compiled together with the repertoire data. In a later genetic analysis, genome-wide SNP genotypes for 398 of the 666 donors were used, and that subset was treated as a discovery cohort. Every discovery cohort repertoire had been produced on one sequencing platform. HLA typing included class I and class II loci at four-digit resolution. The number of donors typed differed by locus, with about 629-640 for A, B, C, DRB1 and DQB1, roughly 520 for DQA1, about 610 for DPA1, and roughly 450 for DPB1. Roughly 5 DR-DQ haplotypes were handled as single units for association and clustering, since linkage in the cohort was strong. Among under 450 genotyped donors of the cohort, an average of roughly 240,000 unique TCR beta nucleotide sequences were sequenced per donor, roughly 18% of them non-productive.

In its sample, this clone was seen a few times. The target of this receptor is not known. Per-nucleotide qualities are absent, and no much larger clonotype sits a single base away. On the study overall, not on this receptor specifically: Immune exposure information for the cohort was limited to CMV serostatus. A later analysis associated 16,951 TCR beta sequences with specific HLA alleles at a false discovery rate of 0.05. The authors suggested that the approach could potentially be extended to other disease states and immunological phenotypes. Because counts were too low, more than 15 rarely observed V segments, including chromosome 9 orphons, were left out of the earlier analysis of a few hundred of the donors. A later genetic analysis reported fewer N-insertions in productive TCRs among donors in an Asian-associated ancestry cluster than the roughly 650-donor mean. Sequencing depth was assumed to be roughly uniform across donors in the presence/absence analyses, though that assumption may not hold. Some IMGT-functional V segments, including TRBV6-2 and TRBV6-3, could not be distinguished by the 87-base-pair reads and were therefore excluded. Several of the top co-occurrence clusters appeared to be linked to parvovirus B19, influenza, CMV and Epstein-Barr virus, according to a later analysis. Cytomegalovirus status was reported to be diagnosed by the classifier with high specificity and sensitivity in both the original and validation cohorts. A total of 150 or so TCR beta chains were listed by the study as associated with cytomegalovirus. Most TCR sequences were seen in very few donors, while some public TCRs were found in many individuals. This cohort had only TCR beta chains sequenced, and the lack of alpha or paired-chain data limited which features could be detected. Three of the identified cytomegalovirus-associated TCR beta chains were confirmed in vitro to be specific for cytomegalovirus antigens. In an earlier analysis of fewer than 700 of the donors, most TCR beta V segments appeared in productive rearrangements about 87% or about 30% of the time, broadly matching IMGT annotations. An association between a missense DCLRE1C variant and V-gene and J-gene trimming of TCR beta chains was found in a later genetic analysis and replicated in an independent cohort. Because HLA typing was missing for some donors at each locus, association tests included only the typed subset. A cluster of highly shared sequence variants was judged likely to represent a technical artifact of the sequencing pipeline. Assigning TCR associations to individual alleles was difficult when HLA alleles, especially DR and DQ, strongly co-occurred. A later analysis found that HLA-associated TCR beta chains were more clonally expanded and had lower generation probabilities than equally common non-associated chains. In a later analysis, most CMV-associated TCR beta chains were found to appear HLA-restricted, with HLA associations seemingly driven largely by CMV exposure. A further reported finding was that TCR beta sequences accurately predicted the HLA-A and HLA-B alleles for most subjects in the first cohort. Correlated functional status among segregating V segments might reflect linkage disequilibrium, but an unknown experimental factor could not be ruled out. In a later analysis, TCR association rates were found to vary across HLA loci, with the most associated TCRs seen for DRB1 alleles and the fewest for HLA-C alleles.

The cohort comprised hundreds of healthy bone marrow donors. At the time of sampling, all cohort members were nominally healthy, though unrecorded immune exposures were likely present. The donor tested CMV seronegative and was one of the 352 seronegative cohort members. A peripheral blood sample was provided by each donor, and peripheral blood mononuclear cells were used for TCR beta sequencing. Genomic DNA was extracted from the blood cell samples with the Qiagen DNeasy Blood Extraction Kit. Libraries were prepared through the immunoSEQ multiplex PCR assay. The multiplex PCR relied on a mix of 60 forward primers for TCR Vbeta segments and 13 reverse primers for TCR Jbeta segments. The CDR3 region of rearranged TCR beta genes was amplified from genomic DNA with a multiplex PCR assay. The amplified TCR beta libraries were sequenced on the Illumina HiSeq System as 87-base-pair reads. The paper's data handling went like this. Across the 500 to 750 repertoires, a later analysis counted 75 million to 90 million unique TCR beta chains, about 10 million of which were shared by at least two donors. To remove PCR and sequencing errors, raw reads were error-corrected and collapsed into unique sequences using a nearest-neighbor algorithm that merged closely related sequences. Alignment of CDR3 sequences to IMGT reference sequences was used to assign V, D and J gene segments. For a sequence to be retained, at least a six-nucleotide match to both a V gene segment and a J gene segment was required. A rearrangement was called productive if the CDR3 had no stop codons and remained in frame with V and J, and every other rearrangement was called non-productive. Following IMGT convention, CDR3 was defined as the stretch from the second conserved V-encoded cysteine up to the conserved J-encoded phenylalanine. The earlier analysis of 587 of the donors excluded any sequence lacking an unambiguous match to a single V gene segment. An earlier analysis of 587 of the donors classified V segments as functional when productive rearrangements were above 56.7% and as segregating when the standard deviation between donors was above 5%. A statistical classification framework was built for diagnosing cytomegalovirus status from the catalog of TCR beta chain sequences. In a later analysis, V and J genes were assigned by comparing TCR nucleotide sequences against IMGT/GENE-DB human TR gene sequences. A later analysis assigned CDR3 sequences and most-parsimonious VDJ recombination scenarios with the TCRdist pipeline. In a later analysis, each TCR beta chain was defined by its CDR3 amino acid sequence together with its V-gene family, and reads lacking a unique V-gene family were excluded. As a way to deal with suspected cross-contamination and a sequencing artifact, a later analysis dropped nearly 600 nucleotide sequences that were highly shared and had low generation probability. For each public chain, a later analysis derived a clonal expansion index from normalized ranks of inferred template counts within each repertoire. A later analysis computed generation probabilities with a VDJ recombination model fitted to out-of-frame rearrangements, and checked the results against IGoR. In a later analysis, TCR-TCR, TCR-HLA and TCR-CMV co-occurrence was scored with hypergeometric tests, and a repertoire-size bias correction was applied to TCR pairs. To estimate false discovery rates, a later analysis permuted the HLA or CMV assignments 20 times. In a later analysis, co-occurring TCRs were grouped using DBSCAN, and TCRdist sequence similarity was added for clustering within HLA-allele-positive subsets. Co-occurrence clustering excluded repertoires with fewer than 30,000 or more than 120,000 public chains, plus five with anomalous nucleotide sharing. Sourced from immuneACCESS, this table was stored by TCRdb with only in-frame sequences that have V and J called. A share of the clones is absent; for the studies checked, an unresolved V gene accounts for under half, and the remainder has no known explanation. V, J and clone size are taken as reported in that table, and D and trimming were inferred from the DNA itself. This sample holds 150,000 to 200,000 clones; 81% were observed only once. Clones ranked in the top ten supply about 1.7% of the sample.

The CDR3, cysteine through phenylalanine, is 16 amino acids long. Only the CDR3 DNA stays, 48 bases, in frame from base 1. The V end loses 3 bases and the J end loses 5 bases, and a stretch of 15 bases separates them. CDR1 SGHRS and CDR2 YFSETQ are derived from the germline V gene. The V gene is TRBV5-1 and the J gene is TRBJ1-6, and possibly TRBD1, on 5 matching bases. What was sequenced was PBMCs. This TCR derives from a man in his late teens or twenties in good health and CMV-seronegative. CDR3 sequence: CASSSQPTDNNSPLHF. The DNA sequence is as follows: TGCGCCAGCAGCTCACAACCGACAGATAATAATTCACCCCTCCACTTT.